The 19 T cell receptor beta chains below were found in one sample sequenced in a study of blood T cell repertoires in COVID-19. The assay was immunoSEQ multiplex PCR, and TCRdb's table has in-frame clones only and misses some. The table shows approximately 53,000 clones, with roughly 80% occurring only once. The specimen was peripheral blood. All receptors derive from an older woman with acute or convalescent COVID-19.

The rearrangement uses TRBV7-2 and TRBJ1-4; no reliable D call. From germline, CDR1 is SGHTA and CDR2 FQGNSA. V lost 3 bases to trimming and J lost 2 bases, with 7 bases between them. CDR3 length: 14 amino acids. The CDR3 sequence is CASSLQFTNEKLFF. DNA of the CDR3: TGTGCCAGCAGCTTGCAGTTCACTAATGAAAAACTGTTTTTT.

This clone was counted only a few times. The chain is built from TRBV11-2 and TRBJ1-1; TRBD1 is a possible D gene (5 bases). The CDR3 extends over 13 amino acids. V lost 3 bases and J 8 bases, leaving 13 bases between the germline ends. Germline loops: CDR1 SGHAT, CDR2 FQNNGV. CDR3 region: CASSLGQGFEAFF. DNA of the CDR3: TGTGCCAGCAGCTTGGGTCAGGGTTTCGAAGCTTTCTTT.

The chain is built from TRBV14 and TRBJ2-2; D unclear. Germline V gene lookup returns CDR1 SGHDN and CDR2 FVKESK. The CDR3 contains 13 residues. Between the trimmed V and J ends, which lost 1 base and 4 bases, there was a span of 4 bases. The CDR3 nucleotides read TGTGCCAGCAGCCAAGTCGGCACCGGGGAGCTGTTTTTT. This sequence encodes CASSQVGTGELFF. The whole variable domain, filled in from reference TRBV14 and TRBJ2-2, reads EAGVTQFPSHSVIEKGQTVTLRCDPISGHDNLYWYRRVMGKEIKFLLHFVKESKQDESGMPNNRFLAERTGGTYSTLKVQPAELEDSGVYFCASSQVGTGELFFGEGSRLTVL.

This chain connects TRBV6-5 to TRBJ1-5; D perhaps matches TRBD1 (5 bases). Trimming stripped 7 bases from V and 3 bases from J, with 10 bases between. The CDR3 is 13 amino acids. Germline assignment: CDR1 MNHEY and CDR2 SVGAGI. The CDR3 reads CASIDSFNQPQHF. The CDR3 DNA is TGTGCCAGCATAGACAGTTTCAATCAGCCCCAGCATTTT.

V is TRBV7-6 and J is TRBJ2-1; D perhaps matches TRBD1 (6 bases). CDR3 length equals 14 residues. The germline CDR1 and CDR2 sequences are SGHVS and FNYEAQ. V lost 4 bases and J lost 2, with 9 bases in between. The CDR3 nucleotides are TGTGCCAGCAGCTCGGGACACACCTACAATGAGCAGTTCTTC. This translates into CASSSGHTYNEQFF.

The V call is TRBV9, the J call TRBJ1-1, with a possible D match to TRBD1 (5 bases). Germline-derived CDR1 and CDR2 are SGDLS and YYNGEE. CDR3 length: 13 amino acids. With 3 bases removed from V and 2 bases from J, the gap between germline ends came to 8 bases. The CDR3 region is CASSAQVNTEAFF. CDR3 DNA: TGTGCCAGCAGCGCACAGGTTAACACTGAAGCTTTCTTT. Full variable domain (remainder filled in from reference TRBV9 and TRBJ1-1): DSGVTQTPKHLITATGQRVTLRCSPRSGDLSVYWYQQSLDQGLQFLIQYYNGEERAKGNILERFSAQQFPDLHSELNLSSLELGDSALYFCASSAQVNTEAFFGQGTRLTVV.

The genes are TRBV21-1 and TRBJ1-4; no DNA check was done on the table's D call, TRBD1. TRBV21-1 is shown as a pseudogene. CDR3 length: 14 residues. The CDR3 region is CASSLDRGNEKLFF. CDR3 coding DNA: TGTGCCAGCAGCCTGGACAGGGGGAATGAAAAACTGTTTTTT.

This chain connects TRBV3-1 (or the pseudogene TRBV3-2) to TRBJ1-2; 8 positions match TRBD1. The length of the CDR3 is 14 residues. Germline-derived CDR1 and CDR2 are LGHDT and YNNKEL (reference sequence). V shed 8 bases, J shed 6 bases, and the junction held 11 bases outside the gene matches. CDR3 region: CASGSDRARDGYTF. The DNA of the CDR3 is TGTGCCAGCGGGTCGGACAGGGCTAGGGATGGCTACACCTTC.

The chain couples TRBV5-6 to TRBJ2-7; D is undetermined. Trimming shortened V by 4 bases and J by 4 bases, and 15 bases separated the two germline ends. The CDR3 contains 14 residues. CDR1 is SGHDT, CDR2 YYEEEE, per germline. The CDR3 loop is CASSPKRVGYEQYF. The CDR3 DNA reads as TGTGCCAGCAGCCCGAAACGGGTCGGATACGAGCAGTACTTC.

This clone has just a few counts. The chain links TRBV6-5 to TRBJ2-7; 9 bases are a match to TRBD2. The CDR3 runs to 13 residues. V shed 6 bases and J 5 bases; nucleotides not matched to a gene: 5. Germline CDR1 is MNHEY and CDR2 is SVGAGI. CDR3 in amino acids: CASRASGVHEQYF. The CDR3 nucleotides are TGTGCCAGCAGGGCTAGCGGGGTCCACGAGCAGTACTTC.

The chain uses TRBV19 and TRBJ2-7; TRBD1 matches 10 bases. The germline gives CDR1 LNHDA, CDR2 SQIVND (reference sequence). The CDR3 totals 14 residues. The junction had 4 bases not matched to a gene; V was cut back by 5 bases and J by 3 bases. This CDR3 reads CASSEDRGRYEQYF. DNA of the CDR3: TGTGCCAGTAGTGAAGACAGGGGGCGCTACGAGCAGTACTTC.

The chain is built from TRBV2 and TRBJ1-3, with 8 bases fitting TRBD1. Germline loops: CDR1 SNHLY, CDR2 FYNNEI. This CDR3 has 13 amino acids. The V segment lost 7 bases and the J segment 6 bases; nucleotides outside the gene matches: 5. CDR3 sequence: CASTDRGENTIYF. For the CDR3, the DNA is TGTGCCAGCACCGACAGGGGTGAAAACACCATATATTTT.

V and J are TRBV4-1 and TRBJ1-6; D is unclear. The V gene lost 2 bases and the J gene lost 0 bases, with 11 bases spanning the gap. Germline-derived CDR1 and CDR2 are MGHRA and YSYEKL. The CDR3 is made up of 17 amino acids. CDR3 region: CASSQFAMSSYNSPLHF. In DNA, the CDR3 is TGCGCCAGCAGCCAATTTGCGATGAGCTCCTATAATTCACCCCTCCACTTT.

This rearrangement joins TRBV2 to TRBJ1-2; a weak D match, TRBD1 (6 bases). The CDR3 covers 13 residues. The ends were cut back, 1 base at V and 3 bases at J, with 6 bases in the middle. The germline gives CDR1 SNHLY, CDR2 FYNNEI. DNA of the CDR3: TGTGCCAGCAGTGAAGGACAGGACTATGGCTACACCTTC. Protein: CASSEGQDYGYTF.

In DNA form, the CDR3 reads TGTGCCAGCAGGGCCGGACAGGGGTCTAACAATGAGCAGTTCTTC. It codes for CASRAGQGSNNEQFF. The chain is built from TRBV2 and TRBJ2-1; 9 bases align to TRBD1. CDR3 size: 15 residues. The germline CDR1 and CDR2 sequences are SNHLY and FYNNEI. The V gene end was trimmed by 6 bases and the J gene end by 5 bases; junction bases not matched to a gene: 8. Full variable domain (outside the CDR3, taken from reference TRBV2 and TRBJ2-1): EPEVTQTPSHQVTQMGQEVILRCVPISNHLYFYWYRQILGQKVEFLVSFYNNEISEKSEIFDDQFSVERPDGSNFTLKIRSTKLEDSAMYFCASRAGQGSNNEQFFGPGTRLTVL.

The table lists this clone with a few counts. The rearrangement links TRBV29-1 to TRBJ2-1, with TRBD2 matching 10 bases. The CDR3 covers 13 residues. The V gene's germline CDR1 is SQVTM and CDR2 ANQGSEA. Losses at the gene ends were 3 bases for V and 8 bases for J; bases not matched to a gene: 4. Written as DNA, the CDR3 is TGCAGCGTTGACCTAGCGGGGGAAGATGAGCAGTTCTTC. The encoded protein is CSVDLAGEDEQFF.

This clone was seen only once. V gene TRBV24-1 combines with J gene TRBJ1-1; D perhaps matches TRBD1 (5 bases). The CDR3 runs 16 residues. The V end lost 2 bases, the J end lost 0 bases, and 12 bases lay between the germline ends. Germline lookup yields CDR1 KGHDR and CDR2 SFDVKD. Written as DNA, the CDR3 is TGTGCCACCAGTGATTCTACGACGGGGGTGAACACTGAAGCTTTCTTT. It codes for CATSDSTTGVNTEAFF.

This clone was found a few times. The chain employs TRBV7-2 and TRBJ1-3, with 8 positions matching TRBD1. Germline V lookup: CDR1 SGHTA, CDR2 FQGNSA. The CDR3 is 15 amino acids. J gave up 3 bases and V 5 bases, and 6 bases lay outside the gene matches. In DNA form, the CDR3 reads TGTGCCAGCAGCCTCCACAGGGGGAATGGAAACACCATATATTTT. Amino acids: CASSLHRGNGNTIYF.

This chain links TRBV11-3 with TRBJ2-1, with D possibly being TRBD2 (6 bases). The CDR3 is 15 amino acids. CDR1 and CDR2 (germline): SGHNT, YENEEA. Between the trimmed V and J ends, which lost 5 bases and 3 bases, there was a span of 14 bases. The DNA of the CDR3 is TGTGCCAGCAGCCCTCAAACGGGAGACTACAATGAGCAGTTCTTC. Protein sequence: CASSPQTGDYNEQFF.